This T cell receptor beta chain is from a study of siplizumab effects on memory and regulatory T cells. General observations from the study: With siplizumab, mappable alloreactive CD4+ clones averaged 68.8% Treg-derived, versus more than 25% in controls. Naive T cells appeared more varied than memory cells and looked like key alloresponse contributors. For siplizumab cultures, the suppressive function of their proliferating Tregs was not confirmed.

Deletions cut 5 bases from V and 1 base from J, with 16 bases between. In germline, CDR1 is LNHDA, CDR2 SQIVND (reference sequence). The CDR3 runs to 16 residues. Profiling relied on immunoSEQ multiplex PCR, and the TCRdb table lists in-frame clones only, not all of them. Seen here are approximately 92,000 clones, around 94% observed once, and the top ten hold approximately 1.5%. About this clone itself: Antigen specificity is unknown.

The chain is built from TRBV19 and TRBJ2-3, with D perhaps matching TRBD2 (5 bases). The receptor's source is a human donor in good health. The specimen was non-Treg CD4+ T cells sorted from blood. The CDR3 bases are TGTGCCAGTAGTCGACTACTGGTACGAGGCACAGATACGCAGTATTTT. Encoded protein: CASSRLLVRGTDTQYF.